This T cell receptor beta chain derives from a study of T cell repertoires in cytomegalovirus infection. For this clonotype: The antigen is unknown.

TCRdb reanalysed the reads using MiXCR and keeps one entry per CDR3 protein. The data contain 400,000 or so distinct CDR3 sequences, less than 20% of them singletons. Germline V gene lookup returns CDR1 SEHNR and CDR2 FQNEAQ (reference sequence). The length of the CDR3 is 15 residues. The ends lost 2 bases at V and 3 bases at J; junction bases unmatched: 5. Study conclusions and caveats: The ex vivo response showed dominance by HLA-C-restricted CMV-specific TCR beta clonotypes.

Sequencing used PBMCs. The source of this sequence is a human donor in good health (CMV status not recorded). Some clones in this sample may be carry-over from other donors' samples. This chain joins TRBV7-9 and TRBJ2-7, with 9 bases that match TRBD1. The DNA for the CDR3 is TGTGCCAGCAGCTTAACAGGGGGCATGAGCTACGAGCAGTACTTC. Its translation is CASSLTGGMSYEQYF.